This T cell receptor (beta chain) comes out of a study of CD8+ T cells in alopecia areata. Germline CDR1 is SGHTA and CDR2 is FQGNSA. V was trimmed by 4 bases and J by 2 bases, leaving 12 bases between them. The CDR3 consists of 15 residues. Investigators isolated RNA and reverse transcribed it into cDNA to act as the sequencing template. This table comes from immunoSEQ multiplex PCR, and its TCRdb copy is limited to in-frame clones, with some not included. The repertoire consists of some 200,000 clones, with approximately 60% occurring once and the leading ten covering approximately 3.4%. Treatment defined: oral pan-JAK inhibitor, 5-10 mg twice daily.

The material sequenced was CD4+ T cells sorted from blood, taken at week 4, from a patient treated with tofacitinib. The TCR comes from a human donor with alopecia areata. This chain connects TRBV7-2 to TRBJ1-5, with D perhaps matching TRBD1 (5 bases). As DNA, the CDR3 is TGTGCCAGCAGCTCGACAGTCGGTGGCAATCAGCCCCAGCATTTT. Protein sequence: CASSSTVGGNQPQHF.